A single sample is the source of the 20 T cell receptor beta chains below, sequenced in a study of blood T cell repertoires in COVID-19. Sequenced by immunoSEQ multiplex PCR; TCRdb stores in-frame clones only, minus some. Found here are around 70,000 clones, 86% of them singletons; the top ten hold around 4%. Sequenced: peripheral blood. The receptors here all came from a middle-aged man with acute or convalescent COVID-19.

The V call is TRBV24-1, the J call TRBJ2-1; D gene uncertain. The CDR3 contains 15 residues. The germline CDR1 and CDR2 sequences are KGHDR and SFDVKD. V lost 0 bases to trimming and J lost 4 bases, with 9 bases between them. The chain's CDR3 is CATSDLLSGYNEQFF. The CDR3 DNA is TGTGCCACCAGTGATTTGCTTTCCGGGTACAATGAGCAGTTCTTC.

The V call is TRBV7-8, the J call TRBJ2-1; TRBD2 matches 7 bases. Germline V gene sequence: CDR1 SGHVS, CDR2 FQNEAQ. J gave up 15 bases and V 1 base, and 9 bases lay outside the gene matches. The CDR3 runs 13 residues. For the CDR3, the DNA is TGTGCCAGCAGCTTAGGGAGGGCGGGGGATAGGTTCTTC. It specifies CASSLGRAGDRFF.

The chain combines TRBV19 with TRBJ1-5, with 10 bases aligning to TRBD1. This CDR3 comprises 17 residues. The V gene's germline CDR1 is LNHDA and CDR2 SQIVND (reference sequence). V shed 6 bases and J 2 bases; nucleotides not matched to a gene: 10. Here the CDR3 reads CASRADRGQIGNQPQHF. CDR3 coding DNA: TGTGCCAGTAGAGCAGACAGGGGGCAGATTGGCAATCAGCCCCAGCATTTT.

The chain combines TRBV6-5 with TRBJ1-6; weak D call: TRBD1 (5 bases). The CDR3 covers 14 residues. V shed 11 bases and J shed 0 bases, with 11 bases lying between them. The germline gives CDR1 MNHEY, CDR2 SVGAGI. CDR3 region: CASGGGSYNSPLHF. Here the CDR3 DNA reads TGTGCCTCGGGGGGGGGCTCCTATAATTCACCCCTCCACTTT.

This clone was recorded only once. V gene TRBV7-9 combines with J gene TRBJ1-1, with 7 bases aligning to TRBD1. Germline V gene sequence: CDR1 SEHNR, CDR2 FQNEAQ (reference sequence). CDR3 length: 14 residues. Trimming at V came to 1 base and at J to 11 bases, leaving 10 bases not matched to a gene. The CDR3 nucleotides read TGTGCCAGCAGCTTAGGCCGACAGGGAAGAGATGCTTTCTTT. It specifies CASSLGRQGRDAFF.

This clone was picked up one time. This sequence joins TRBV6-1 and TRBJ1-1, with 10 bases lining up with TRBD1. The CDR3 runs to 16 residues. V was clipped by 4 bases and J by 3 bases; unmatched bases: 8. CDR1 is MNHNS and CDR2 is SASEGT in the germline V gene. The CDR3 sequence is CASSATRQGADTEAFF. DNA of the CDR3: TGTGCCAGCAGTGCTACCCGACAGGGGGCGGACACTGAAGCTTTCTTT.

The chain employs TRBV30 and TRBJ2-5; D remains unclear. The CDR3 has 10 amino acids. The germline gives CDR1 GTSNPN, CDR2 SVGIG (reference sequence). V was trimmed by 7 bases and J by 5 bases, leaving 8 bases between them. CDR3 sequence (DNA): TGTGCCTCCTCGAGGGAGACCCAGTACTTC. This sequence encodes CASSRETQYF.

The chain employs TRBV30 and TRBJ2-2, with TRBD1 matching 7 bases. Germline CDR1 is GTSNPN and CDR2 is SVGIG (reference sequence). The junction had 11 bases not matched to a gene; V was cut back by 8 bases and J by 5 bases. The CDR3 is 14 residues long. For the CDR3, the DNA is TGTGCCAGAACAGACAGGGCTCCAACCGGGGAGCTGTTTTTT. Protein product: CARTDRAPTGELFF.

CDR3 sequence (DNA): TGTGCCAGCAGTGAAGGTGGCGGGGGGTCTCAAGAGACCCAGTACTTC. This translates into CASSEGGGGSQETQYF. The chain combines TRBV6-1 with TRBJ2-5; 8 bases are shared with TRBD2. This CDR3 spans 16 amino acids. The germline gives CDR1 MNHNS, CDR2 SASEGT. Trimming removed 1 base from V and 2 bases from J; junction bases left unmatched: 6.

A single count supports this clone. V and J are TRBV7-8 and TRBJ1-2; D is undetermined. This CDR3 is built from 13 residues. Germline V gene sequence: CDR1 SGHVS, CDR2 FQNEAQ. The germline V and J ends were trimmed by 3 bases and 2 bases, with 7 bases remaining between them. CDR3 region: CASSLGQNYGYTF. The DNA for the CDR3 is TGTGCCAGCAGCTTGGGCCAGAACTATGGCTACACCTTC.

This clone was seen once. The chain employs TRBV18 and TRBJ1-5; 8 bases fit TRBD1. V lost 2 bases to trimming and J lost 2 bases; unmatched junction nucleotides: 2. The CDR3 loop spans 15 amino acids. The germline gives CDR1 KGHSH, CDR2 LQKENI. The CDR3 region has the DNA TGTGCCAGCTCACCAGGACAGGGAGGCAATCAGCCCCAGCATTTT. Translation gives CASSPGQGGNQPQHF. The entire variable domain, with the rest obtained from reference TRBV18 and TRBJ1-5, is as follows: NAGVMQNPRHLVRRRGQEARLRCSPMKGHSHVYWYRQLPEEGLKFMVYLQKENIIDESGMPKERFSAEFPKEGPSILRIQQVVRGDSAAYFCASSPGQGGNQPQHFGDGTRLSIL.

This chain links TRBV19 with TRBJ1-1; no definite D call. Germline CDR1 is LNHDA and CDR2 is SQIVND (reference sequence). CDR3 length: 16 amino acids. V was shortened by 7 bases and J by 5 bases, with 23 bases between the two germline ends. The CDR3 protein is CASNPSVGRERTEAFF. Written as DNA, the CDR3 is TGTGCCAGTAACCCTTCAGTCGGGAGGGAGCGAACTGAAGCTTTCTTT.

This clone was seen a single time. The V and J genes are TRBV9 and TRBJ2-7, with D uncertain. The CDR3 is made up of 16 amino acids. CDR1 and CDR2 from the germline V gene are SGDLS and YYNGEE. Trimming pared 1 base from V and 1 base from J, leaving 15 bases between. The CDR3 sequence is CASSVSGSMTSYEQYF. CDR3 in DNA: TGTGCCAGCAGCGTATCAGGCAGCATGACGTCCTACGAGCAGTACTTC.

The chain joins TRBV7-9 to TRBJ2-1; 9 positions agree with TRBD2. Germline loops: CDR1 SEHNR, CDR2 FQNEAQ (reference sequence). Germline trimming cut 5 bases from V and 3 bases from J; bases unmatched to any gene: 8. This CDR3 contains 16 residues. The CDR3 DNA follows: TGTGCCAGCAGCGATAATAGCGGGAGCTTCTACAATGAGCAGTTCTTC. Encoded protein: CASSDNSGSFYNEQFF.

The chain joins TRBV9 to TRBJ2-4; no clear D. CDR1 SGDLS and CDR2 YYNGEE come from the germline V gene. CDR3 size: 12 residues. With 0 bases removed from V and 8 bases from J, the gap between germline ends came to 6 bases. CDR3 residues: CASSVDNDIQYF. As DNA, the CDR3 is TGTGCCAGCAGCGTAGATAATGACATTCAGTACTTC.

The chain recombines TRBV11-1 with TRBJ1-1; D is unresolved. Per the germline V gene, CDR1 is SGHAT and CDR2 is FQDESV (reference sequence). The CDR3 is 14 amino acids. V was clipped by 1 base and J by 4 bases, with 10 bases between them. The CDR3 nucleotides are TGTGCCAGCAGCTTAGGTCGGGGAAGCACTGAAGCTTTCTTT. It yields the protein CASSLGRGSTEAFF.

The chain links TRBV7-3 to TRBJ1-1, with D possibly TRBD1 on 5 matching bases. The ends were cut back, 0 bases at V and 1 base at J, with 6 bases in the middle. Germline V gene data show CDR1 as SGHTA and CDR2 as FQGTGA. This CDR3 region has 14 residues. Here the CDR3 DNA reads TGTGCCAGCAGCTTAACCGGGGGGAACACTGAAGCTTTCTTT. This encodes CASSLTGGNTEAFF.

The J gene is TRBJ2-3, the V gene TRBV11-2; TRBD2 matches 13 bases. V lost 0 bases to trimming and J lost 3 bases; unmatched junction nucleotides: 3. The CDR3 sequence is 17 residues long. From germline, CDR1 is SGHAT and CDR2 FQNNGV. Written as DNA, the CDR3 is TGTGCCAGCAGCTTAGATCAGGGACTAGCGGGAACAGATACGCAGTATTTT. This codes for CASSLDQGLAGTDTQYF.

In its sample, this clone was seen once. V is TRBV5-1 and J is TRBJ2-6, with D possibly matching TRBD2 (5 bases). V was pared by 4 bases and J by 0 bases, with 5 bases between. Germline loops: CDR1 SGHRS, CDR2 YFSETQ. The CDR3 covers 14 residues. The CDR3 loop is CASSRDSGANVLTF. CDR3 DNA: TGCGCCAGCAGCCGGGACTCTGGGGCCAACGTCCTGACTTTC.

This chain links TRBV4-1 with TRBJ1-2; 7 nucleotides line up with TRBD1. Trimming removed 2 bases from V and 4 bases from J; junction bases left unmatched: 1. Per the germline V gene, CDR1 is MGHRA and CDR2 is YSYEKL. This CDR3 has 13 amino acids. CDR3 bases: TGCGCCAGCAGCCAAACAGGGGCCTATGGCTACACCTTC. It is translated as CASSQTGAYGYTF.